This TCR beta chain was recorded in a study of blood T cell repertoires in COVID-19. Study-level information: PBMCs, B-cell-depleted T cells, or T cells provided the cDNA or gDNA that made up the material.

The length of the CDR3 is 14 residues. Per germline, CDR1 SNHLY and CDR2 FYNNEI. The V gene end was trimmed by 6 bases and the J gene end by 6 bases; junction bases not matched to a gene: 4. Methods used by the authors: Scientists estimated how many nucleated cells there were by amplifying reference gene primers. The data were produced by immunoSEQ multiplex PCR, yet TCRdb's version contains in-frame clones alone and is incomplete. For V, J and clone size, that table is used; D and trimming come from the DNA. Of approximately 320,000 clones in the sample, about nine tenths are singletons; the top ten hold around 10%. A Seattle source enrolled patients during active infection and followed them longitudinally.

Material for sequencing was peripheral blood. This chain joins TRBV2 and TRBJ2-1; TRBD1 agrees at 11 bases. This clonotype was obtained from a woman aged 30 to 39 with COVID-19, enrolled during active disease. CDR3: CASRLDRGLNEQFF. The CDR3 nucleotides are TGTGCCAGCAGGCTGGACAGGGGGCTCAATGAGCAGTTCTTC.